The sequence of this TCR beta chain was determined in a study of post-analysis software for immune sequencing data. Points from the study as a whole: Roughly 5 TRBV segments occurring more often in patients than controls included TRBV5-6, TRBV5-1 and TRBV20-1.

Unique molecular identifiers were carried by the TCR beta cDNA libraries. TCRdb reprocessed the PCR reads with MiXCR, giving one entry per CDR3 protein. Here the sample spans 750,000 to 900,000 distinct CDR3 sequences, around 42% being singletons. In the case of this clonotype: Antigen: not known.

The germline CDR1 and CDR2 sequences are SEHNR and FQNEAQ (reference sequence). Between the trimmed V and J ends, which lost 7 bases and 0 bases, there was a span of 5 bases. CDR3 length: 12 residues. The receptor's source is a girl aged 10-17 years with multiple sclerosis. The sequencing input was blood. The chain couples TRBV7-9 to TRBJ2-3; D is undetermined. The CDR3 bases are TGTGCCAGCAACCCAAGCACAGATACGCAGTATTTT. Translated: CASNPSTDTQYF.